The present entry profiles one TCR beta chain with its context. PBMCs, at least 6 million per sample, were isolated. These data are taken from a study of blood T cells in healthy people across ages. It was with a sample-barcoded 5' primer and a J-beta primer mix that a second PCR of about 7 to 12 cycles was run. TCRdb ran MiXCR on the 5' RACE reads and lists one entry per CDR3 protein. Of 1.5 million to 2 million distinct CDR3 sequences detected, 39% appear once; the ten largest clones hold around 23%. Trimming removed 3 bases from V and 6 bases from J; junction bases left unmatched: 11. Germline V CDR1 and CDR2: LGHNA, YSLEER. The CDR3 runs to 17 residues.

What was sequenced was blood. This receptor was taken from a human donor in good health. V is TRBV4-3 and J is TRBJ2-1, with TRBD1 matching 10 bases. CDR3 DNA sequence: TGCGCCAGCAGCCAGGGGCGCTGGGACAGGGGAGGCAATGAGCAGTTCTTC. The encoded protein is CASSQGRWDRGGNEQFF.